Each of the 19 T cell receptor beta chains below was sequenced from the same sample in a study of shared T cell receptors in the human thymus. Repertoires were generated with immunoSEQ multiplex PCR, while TCRdb's copy carries only in-frame clones and drops some. The sample has roughly 410,000 clones, around 93% seen once. The source material was thymocytes. Every receptor here comes from a human donor.

DNA of the CDR3: TGTGCCAGTATCGGCGGAGCGAACACCGGGGAGCTGTTTTTT. Translating gives CASIGGANTGELFF. The chain links TRBV19 to TRBJ2-2; D is unclear. V was trimmed by 7 bases and J by 0 bases, leaving 9 bases between them. In germline, CDR1 is LNHDA, CDR2 SQIVND (reference sequence). The CDR3 spans 14 residues.

The V call is TRBV28, the J call TRBJ1-2, with 8 bases matching TRBD1. Unmatched junction bases numbered 8, after V lost 5 bases and J lost 6 bases. The CDR3 sequence is 14 residues long. Germline CDR1 is MDHEN and CDR2 is SYDVKM. CDR3 loop: CASSRRQGPHGYTF. The CDR3 DNA reads TGTGCCAGCAGTAGGCGACAGGGGCCCCATGGCTACACCTTC.

J is TRBJ1-5 and V is TRBV5-5; TRBD1 matches at 8 bases. Looked up from germline, CDR1 is SGHKS and CDR2 is YYEKEE (reference sequence). The CDR3 spans 16 residues. V was pared by 4 bases and J by 7 bases, with 13 bases of the junction left unmatched. The CDR3 DNA reads TGTGCCAGCAGCGGAGAAGGAGGACAGGGATTCCAGCCCCAGCATTTT. Translation: CASSGEGGQGFQPQHF.

The chain is built from TRBV5-4 and TRBJ2-7, with a weak D call TRBD1 (5 bases). Trimming stripped 0 bases from V and 1 base from J, with 14 bases between. The CDR3 has 16 residues. From germline, CDR1 is SGHNT and CDR2 YYREEE (reference sequence). In nucleotides, the CDR3 is TGTGCCAGCAGCTTGGCCGGCGCGCAGGGATCCTACGAGCAGTACTTC. Translation gives CASSLAGAQGSYEQYF.

J is TRBJ2-5 and V is TRBV4-1, with 8 bases lining up with TRBD2. The V gene's germline CDR1 is MGHRA and CDR2 YSYEKL. V was pared by 0 bases and J by 4 bases, with 7 bases of the junction left unmatched. This CDR3 contains 16 residues. CDR3 residues: CASSQDSSRGGETQYF. As DNA, the CDR3 is TGCGCCAGCAGCCAAGACTCCAGCCGGGGGGGAGAGACCCAGTACTTC.

The chain links TRBV5-1 to TRBJ2-5; TRBD1 aligns across 7 bases. The germline CDR1 and CDR2 sequences are SGHRS and YFSETQ. This CDR3 is built from 17 residues. Unmatched junction bases numbered 8, after V lost 0 bases and J lost 0 bases. The CDR3 sequence is CASSLGNRGPHQETQYF. The CDR3 region has the DNA TGCGCCAGCAGCTTGGGAAACAGGGGCCCCCACCAAGAGACCCAGTACTTC.

J is TRBJ2-3 and V is TRBV28; 12 bases map to TRBD2. The V gene's germline CDR1 is MDHEN and CDR2 SYDVKM. This CDR3 has 16 amino acids. V dropped 5 bases and J dropped 1; count of bases not matched to a gene: 4. The chain's CDR3 is CASSPTSGSGTDTQYF. CDR3 sequence (DNA): TGTGCCAGCAGTCCGACTAGCGGGAGTGGCACAGATACGCAGTATTTT.

V usage is TRBV18 and J usage is TRBJ2-3, with 12 nucleotides matching TRBD2. Losses at the gene ends were 6 bases for V and 1 base for J; bases not matched to a gene: 11. The length of the CDR3 is 18 residues. CDR1 and CDR2 (germline): KGHSH, LQKENI. CDR3 in amino acids: CASSPTSGRHVRTDTQYF. The CDR3 DNA follows: TGTGCCAGCTCTCCGACTAGCGGGAGACATGTTCGCACAGATACGCAGTATTTT.

The rearrangement joins TRBV6-4 to TRBJ2-1; either TRBD1 or TRBD2 may fit D (5 bases each). CDR1 is MRHNA and CDR2 is SNTAGT in the germline V gene. The CDR3 covers 17 residues. V was trimmed by 5 bases and J by 8 bases, leaving 25 bases between them. CDR3: CASSRTPGHDLGDEQFF. The CDR3 DNA reads TGTGCCAGCAGTCGTACCCCCGGACACGATCTCGGGGATGAGCAGTTCTTC.

The CDR3 loop is CASSVAIGRALRDTQYF. The CDR3 nucleotides read TGTGCCAGCAGCGTAGCAATCGGGAGGGCCCTCAGAGATACGCAGTATTTT. The chain couples TRBV9 to TRBJ2-3, with 8 bases identical to TRBD2. CDR1 is SGDLS, CDR2 YYNGEE, per germline. V was pared by 0 bases and J by 5 bases, with 11 bases of the junction left unmatched. The length of the CDR3 is 17 residues.

The chain combines TRBV7-2 with TRBJ2-3; D not resolved. Trimming left V 1 base short and J 2 bases short, with 10 bases between. From germline, CDR1 is SGHTA and CDR2 FQGNSA. There are 15 residues in the CDR3. CDR3 region: CASSLGRRPTDTQYF. CDR3 DNA: TGTGCCAGCAGCTTAGGGCGCAGACCCACAGATACGCAGTATTTT.

The chain carries TRBV10-1 and TRBJ1-5, with D unclear. There are 17 residues in the CDR3. The germline V and J ends were trimmed by 0 bases and 0 bases, with 12 bases remaining between them. The germline gives CDR1 WNHNN, CDR2 SYGVQD (reference sequence). The CDR3 DNA follows: TGCGCCAGCAGTGAGTCGAAGAGGTGGGATAGCAATCAGCCCCAGCATTTT. Its protein product is CASSESKRWDSNQPQHF.

The rearrangement uses TRBV6-1 and TRBJ1-5; D perhaps matches TRBD1 (5 bases). The germline CDR1 and CDR2 sequences are MNHNS and SASEGT. This CDR3 has 14 amino acids. Trimming cost V 4 bases and J 4 bases, with 11 bases left between them. The CDR3 sequence is CASSARDGNQPQHF. The CDR3 nucleotides read TGTGCCAGCAGTGCCCGGGACGGGAATCAGCCCCAGCATTTT.

This chain joins TRBV27 and TRBJ2-6; D perhaps matches TRBD1 (6 bases). The germline gives CDR1 MNHEY, CDR2 SMNVEV (reference sequence). The CDR3 runs to 16 residues. The V end lost 7 bases, the J end lost 0 bases, and 13 bases lay between the germline ends. CDR3 DNA: TGTGCCAGCAAACCGGACAGCCCCTCTGGGGCCAACGTCCTGACTTTC. It yields the protein CASKPDSPSGANVLTF. The full variable domain, its missing parts supplied by reference TRBV27 and TRBJ2-6, is EAQVTQNPRYLITVTGKKLTVTCSQNMNHEYMSWYRQDPGLGLRQIYYSMNVEVTDKGDVPEGYKVSRKEKRNFPLILESPSPNQTSLYFCASKPDSPSGANVLTFGAGSRLTVL.

This clone showed up just once. CDR3 amino acids: CASSYTTGTTAYNEQFF. In nucleotides, the CDR3 is TGTGCCAGCAGCTACACGACAGGGACGACCGCCTACAATGAGCAGTTCTTC. This sequence joins TRBV9 and TRBJ2-1; 7 bases agree with TRBD1. This CDR3 has 17 amino acids. Losses at the gene ends were 4 bases for V and 2 bases for J; bases not matched to a gene: 12. Germline loops: CDR1 SGDLS, CDR2 YYNGEE.

The J gene is TRBJ1-4, the V gene TRBV6-6; D is possibly TRBD1 (5 bases). CDR3 size: 16 residues. The V end lost 2 bases, the J end lost 0 bases, and 10 bases lay between the germline ends. CDR1 MNHNY and CDR2 SVGAGI come from the germline V gene (reference sequence). The CDR3 coding sequence is TGTGCCAGCAGTTACGGGGCAGAGTCAACTAATGAAAAACTGTTTTTT. Its protein is CASSYGAESTNEKLFF.

The rearrangement links TRBV28 to TRBJ2-7, with 7 bases fitting TRBD2. There are 19 residues in the CDR3. V gave up 6 bases and J gave up 0 bases; unmatched junction bases: 20. Germline V gives CDR1 MDHEN, CDR2 SYDVKM. CDR3 region: CASRTSVGLAEPSSYEQYF. CDR3 DNA sequence: TGTGCCAGCAGAACCTCCGTCGGGCTAGCGGAACCGAGCTCCTACGAGCAGTACTTC.

The V and J genes are TRBV19 and TRBJ1-5, with 9 bases identical to TRBD1. The germline V gene has CDR1 LNHDA and CDR2 SQIVND (reference sequence). J lost 1 base, V lost 3 bases, and 7 bases had no gene match. The CDR3 covers 17 residues. In DNA, the CDR3 is TGTGCCAGTAGTATCAGACAGGGGGAATGGAGCAATCAGCCCCAGCATTTT. It yields the protein CASSIRQGEWSNQPQHF.

The J gene is TRBJ2-2, the V gene TRBV18; D is tentatively TRBD1 or TRBD2 (5 bases each). The CDR3 loop spans 18 amino acids. Germline CDR1 and CDR2: KGHSH and LQKENI. V was cut by 2 bases and J by 4 bases, with 20 bases left in between. The chain's CDR3 is CASSPGGIGLQTTGELFF. The CDR3 coding sequence is TGTGCCAGCTCACCAGGGGGAATAGGTCTCCAGACCACCGGGGAGCTGTTTTTT.